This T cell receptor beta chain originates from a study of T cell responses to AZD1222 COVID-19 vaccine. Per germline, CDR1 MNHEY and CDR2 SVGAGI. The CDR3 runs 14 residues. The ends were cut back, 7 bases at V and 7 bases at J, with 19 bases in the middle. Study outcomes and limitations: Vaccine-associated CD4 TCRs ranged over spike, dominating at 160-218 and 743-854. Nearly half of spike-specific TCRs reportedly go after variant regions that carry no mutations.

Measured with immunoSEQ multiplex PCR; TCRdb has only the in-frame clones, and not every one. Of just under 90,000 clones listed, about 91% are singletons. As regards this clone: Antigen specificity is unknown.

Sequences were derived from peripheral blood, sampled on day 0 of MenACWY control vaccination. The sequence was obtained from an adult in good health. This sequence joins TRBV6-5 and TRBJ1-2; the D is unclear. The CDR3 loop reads CASTSQRGSGGYTF. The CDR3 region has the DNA TGTGCCAGCACTTCTCAGAGAGGCTCGGGTGGCTACACCTTC.